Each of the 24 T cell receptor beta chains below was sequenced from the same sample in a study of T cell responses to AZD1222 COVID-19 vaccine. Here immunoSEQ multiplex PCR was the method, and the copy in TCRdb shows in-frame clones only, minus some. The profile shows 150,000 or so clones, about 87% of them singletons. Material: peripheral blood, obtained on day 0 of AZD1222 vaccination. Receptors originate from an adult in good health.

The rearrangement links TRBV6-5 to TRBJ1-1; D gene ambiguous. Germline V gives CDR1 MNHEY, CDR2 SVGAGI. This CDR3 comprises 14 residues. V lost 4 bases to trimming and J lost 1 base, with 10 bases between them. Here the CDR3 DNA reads TGTGCCAGCAGTTCGGACTTGCCGAACACTGAAGCTTTCTTT. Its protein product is CASSSDLPNTEAFF.

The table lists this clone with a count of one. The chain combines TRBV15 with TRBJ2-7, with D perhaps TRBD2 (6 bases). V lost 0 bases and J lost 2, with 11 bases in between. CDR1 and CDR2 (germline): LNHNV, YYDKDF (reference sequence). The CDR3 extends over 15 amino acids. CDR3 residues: CATSRDVGGTYEQYF. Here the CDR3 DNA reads TGTGCCACCAGCAGAGATGTGGGGGGTACCTACGAGCAGTACTTC. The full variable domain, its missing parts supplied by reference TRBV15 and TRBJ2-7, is DAMVIQNPRYQVTQFGKPVTLSCSQTLNHNVMYWYQQKSSQAPKLLFHYYDKDFNNEADTPDNFQSRRPNTSFCFLDIRSPGLGDTAMYLCATSRDVGGTYEQYFGPGTRLTVT.

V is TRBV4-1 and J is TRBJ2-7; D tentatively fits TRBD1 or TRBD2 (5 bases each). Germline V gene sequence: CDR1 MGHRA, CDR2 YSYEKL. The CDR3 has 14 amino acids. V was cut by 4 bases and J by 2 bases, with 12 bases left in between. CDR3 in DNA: TGCGCCAGCAGCCCACGGGACGGAGCCTACGAGCAGTACTTC. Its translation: CASSPRDGAYEQYF.

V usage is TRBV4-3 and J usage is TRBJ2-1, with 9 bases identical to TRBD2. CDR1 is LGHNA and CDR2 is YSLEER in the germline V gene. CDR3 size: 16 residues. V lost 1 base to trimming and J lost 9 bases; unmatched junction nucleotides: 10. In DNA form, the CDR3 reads TGCGCCAGCAGCCAAGTCGCCAGCGGGGGGTCGAGTGAGCAGTTCTTC. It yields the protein CASSQVASGGSSEQFF.

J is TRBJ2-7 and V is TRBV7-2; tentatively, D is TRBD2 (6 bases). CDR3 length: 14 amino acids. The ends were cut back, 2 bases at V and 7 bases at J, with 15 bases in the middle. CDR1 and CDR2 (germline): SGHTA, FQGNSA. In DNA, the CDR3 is TGTGCCAGCAGCTTAACCCACGGGGACTGGGAGCAGTACTTC. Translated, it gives CASSLTHGDWEQYF.

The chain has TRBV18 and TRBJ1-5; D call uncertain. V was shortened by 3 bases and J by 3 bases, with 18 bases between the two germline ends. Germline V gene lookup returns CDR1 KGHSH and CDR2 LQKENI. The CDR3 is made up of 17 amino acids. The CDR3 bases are TGTGCCAGCTCACCCCTCCCGGGGTCCCAAATCAATCAGCCCCAGCATTTT. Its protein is CASSPLPGSQINQPQHF.

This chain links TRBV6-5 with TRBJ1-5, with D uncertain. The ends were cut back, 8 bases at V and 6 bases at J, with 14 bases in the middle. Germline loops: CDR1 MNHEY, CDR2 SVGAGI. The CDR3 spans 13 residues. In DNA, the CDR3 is TGTGCCAGCGGCCCAGGTATTGGTCAGCCCCAGCATTTT. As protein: CASGPGIGQPQHF.

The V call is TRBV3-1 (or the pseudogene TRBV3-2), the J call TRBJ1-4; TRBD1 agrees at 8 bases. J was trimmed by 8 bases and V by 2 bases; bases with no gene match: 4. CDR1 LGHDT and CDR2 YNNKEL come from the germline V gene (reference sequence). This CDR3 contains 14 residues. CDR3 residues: CASSQLQGAEKLFF. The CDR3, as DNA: TGTGCCAGCAGCCAACTTCAGGGGGCGGAAAAACTGTTTTTT.

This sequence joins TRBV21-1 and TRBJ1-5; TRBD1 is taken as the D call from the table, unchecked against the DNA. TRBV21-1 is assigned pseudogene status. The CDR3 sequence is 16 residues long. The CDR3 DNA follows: TGTGCCAGCAGCCAGAACGACAGGGTTGACAATCAGCCCCAGCATTTT. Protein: CASSQNDRVDNQPQHF.

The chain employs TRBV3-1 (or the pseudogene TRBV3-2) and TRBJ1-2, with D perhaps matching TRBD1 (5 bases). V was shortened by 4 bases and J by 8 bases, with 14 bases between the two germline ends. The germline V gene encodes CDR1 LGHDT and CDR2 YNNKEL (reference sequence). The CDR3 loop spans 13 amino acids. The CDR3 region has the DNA TGTGCCAGCAGCCTTCGGGACCAGCTAGGCTACACCTTC. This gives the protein CASSLRDQLGYTF.

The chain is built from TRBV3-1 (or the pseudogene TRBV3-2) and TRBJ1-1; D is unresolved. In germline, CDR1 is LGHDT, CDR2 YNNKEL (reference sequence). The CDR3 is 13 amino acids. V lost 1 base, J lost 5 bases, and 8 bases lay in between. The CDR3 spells CASSQGEWTEAFF. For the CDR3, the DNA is TGTGCCAGCAGCCAAGGGGAATGGACTGAAGCTTTCTTT.

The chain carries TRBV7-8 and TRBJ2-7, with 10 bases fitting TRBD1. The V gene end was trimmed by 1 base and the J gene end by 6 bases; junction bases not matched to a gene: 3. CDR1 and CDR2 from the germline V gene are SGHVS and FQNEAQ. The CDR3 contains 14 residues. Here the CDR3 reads CASSLVGTGVEQYF. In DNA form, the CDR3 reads TGTGCCAGCAGCTTAGTTGGGACAGGGGTCGAGCAGTACTTC.

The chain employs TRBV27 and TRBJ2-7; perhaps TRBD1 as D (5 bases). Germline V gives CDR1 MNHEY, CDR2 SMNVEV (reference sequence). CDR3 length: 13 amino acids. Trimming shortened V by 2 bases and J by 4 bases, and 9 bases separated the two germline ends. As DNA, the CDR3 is TGTGCCAGCAGTTTACGACAGTCTTACGAGCAGTACTTC. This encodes CASSLRQSYEQYF.

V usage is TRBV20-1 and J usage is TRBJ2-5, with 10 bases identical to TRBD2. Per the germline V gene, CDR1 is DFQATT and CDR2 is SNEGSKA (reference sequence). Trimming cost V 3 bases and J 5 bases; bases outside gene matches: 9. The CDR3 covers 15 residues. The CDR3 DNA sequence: TGCAGTGCTAGTGTTAGCGGGGGGCCCCGGGAGACCCAGTACTTC. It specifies CSASVSGGPRETQYF.

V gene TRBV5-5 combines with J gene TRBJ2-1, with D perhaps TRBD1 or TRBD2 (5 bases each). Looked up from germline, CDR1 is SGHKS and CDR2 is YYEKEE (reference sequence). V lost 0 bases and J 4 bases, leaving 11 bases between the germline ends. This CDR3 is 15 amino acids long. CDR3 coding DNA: TGTGCCAGCAGCTTGGTCGGGGCTACATACAATGAGCAGTTCTTC. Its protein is CASSLVGATYNEQFF.

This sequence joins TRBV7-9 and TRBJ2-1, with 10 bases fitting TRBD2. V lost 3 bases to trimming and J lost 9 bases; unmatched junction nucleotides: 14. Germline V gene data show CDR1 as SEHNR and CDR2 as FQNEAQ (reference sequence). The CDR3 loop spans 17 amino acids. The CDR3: CASSFLGSSGGRSEQFF. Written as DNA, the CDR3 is TGTGCCAGCAGCTTCCTCGGCTCTAGCGGGGGCCGAAGTGAGCAGTTCTTC.

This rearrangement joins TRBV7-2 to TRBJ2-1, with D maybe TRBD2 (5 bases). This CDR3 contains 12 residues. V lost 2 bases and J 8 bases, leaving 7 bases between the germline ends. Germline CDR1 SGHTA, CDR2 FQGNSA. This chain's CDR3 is CASSLLSDEQFF. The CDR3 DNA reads TGTGCCAGCAGCTTACTTAGCGATGAGCAGTTCTTC.

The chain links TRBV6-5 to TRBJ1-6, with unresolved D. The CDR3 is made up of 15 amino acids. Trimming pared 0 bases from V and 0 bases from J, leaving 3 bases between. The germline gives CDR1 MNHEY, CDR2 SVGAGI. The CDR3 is CASSYSASYNSPLHF. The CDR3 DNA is TGTGCCAGCAGTTACTCGGCCTCCTATAATTCACCCCTCCACTTT.

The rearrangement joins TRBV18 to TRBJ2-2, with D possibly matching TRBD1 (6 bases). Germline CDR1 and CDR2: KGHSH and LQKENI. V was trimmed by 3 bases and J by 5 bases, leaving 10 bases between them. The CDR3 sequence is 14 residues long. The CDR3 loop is CASSPSRGTGELFF. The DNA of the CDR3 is TGTGCCAGCTCACCTTCCAGGGGAACCGGGGAGCTGTTTTTT.

The CDR3 is CASSTGLNQPQHF. The DNA for the CDR3 is TGTGCCAGCAGCACCGGGCTAAATCAGCCCCAGCATTTT. The chain couples TRBV11-2 to TRBJ1-5; D remains ambiguous. The CDR3 totals 13 residues. Germline-derived CDR1 and CDR2 are SGHAT and FQNNGV. Trimming left V 5 bases short and J 4 bases short, with 9 bases between. Filled out from reference TRBV11-2 and TRBJ1-5, the complete variable domain reads EAGVAQSPRYKIIEKRQSVAFWCNPISGHATLYWYQQILGQGPKLLIQFQNNGVVDDSQLPKDRFSAERLKGVDSTLKIQPAKLEDSAVYLCASSTGLNQPQHFGDGTRLSIL.

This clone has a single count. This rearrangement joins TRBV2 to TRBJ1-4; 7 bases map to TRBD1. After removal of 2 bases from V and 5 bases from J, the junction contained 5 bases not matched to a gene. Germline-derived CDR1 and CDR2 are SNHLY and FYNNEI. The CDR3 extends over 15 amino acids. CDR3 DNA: TGTGCCAGCAGTGAAAGGGGGCTCTCCAATGAAAAACTGTTTTTT. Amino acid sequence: CASSERGLSNEKLFF.

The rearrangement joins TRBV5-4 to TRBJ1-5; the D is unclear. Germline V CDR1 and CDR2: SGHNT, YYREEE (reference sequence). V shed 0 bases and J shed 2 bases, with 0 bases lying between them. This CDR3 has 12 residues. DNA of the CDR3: TGTGCCAGCAGCTTGGGCAATCAGCCCCAGCATTTT. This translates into CASSLGNQPQHF.

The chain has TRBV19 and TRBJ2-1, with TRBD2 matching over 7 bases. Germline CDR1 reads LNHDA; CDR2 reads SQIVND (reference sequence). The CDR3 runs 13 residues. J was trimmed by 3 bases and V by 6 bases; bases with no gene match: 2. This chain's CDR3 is CASRGGNYNEQFF. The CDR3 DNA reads TGTGCCAGTAGGGGGGGGAACTACAATGAGCAGTTCTTC. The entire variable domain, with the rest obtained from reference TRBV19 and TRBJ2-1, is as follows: DGGITQSPKYLFRKEGQNVTLSCEQNLNHDAMYWYRQDPGQGLRLIYYSQIVNDFQKGDIAEGYSVSREKKESFPLTVTSAQKNPTAFYLCASRGGNYNEQFFGPGTRLTVL.

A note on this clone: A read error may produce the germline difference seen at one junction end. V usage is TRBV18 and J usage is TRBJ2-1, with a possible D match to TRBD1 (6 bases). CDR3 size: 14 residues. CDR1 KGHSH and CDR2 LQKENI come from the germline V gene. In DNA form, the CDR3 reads TGTGCCAGCTCACCACCCCGGTCGGGGACACCTCCCGTCTTC. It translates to CASSPPRSGTPPVF.